Listed below are T cell receptor beta chains from one sample, sequenced in a study. One entry per CDR3 protein results from TCRdb running MiXCR on the 5' RACE reads. The sample lists 50,000 to 60,000 distinct CDR3 sequences; less than 25% were seen once. Specimen: tumor-infiltrating Tregs sorted from the breast tumor. The receptors stem from a female donor with breast cancer. The CDR3 runs from the conserved cysteine through the conserved F or W. The order of the fields is clone size, D gene, J gene, V gene, CDR3 DNA, CDR3 protein. A D gene is named only where the DNA matches it firmly. Rows give clone size only sometimes, using once, few, many, or a class for an expanded clone.

NA	NA	TRBJ1-5	TRBV20-1	TGCAGTGCCATGACGGGCAATCAGCCCCAGCATTTT	CSAMTGNQPQHF
few	NA	TRBJ2-7	TRBV12-3/TRBV12-4	TGTGCCAGCAGTCGCCGCTCCTACGAGCAGTACTTC	CASSRRSYEQYF
few	TRBD2	TRBJ2-5	TRBV2	TGTGCCAGCCACGGGAGTAGCGGGATGGAGACCCAGTACTTC	CASHGSSGMETQYF
many	NA	TRBJ2-2	TRBV20-1	TGCAGTGCTAGGAGGCCGGGGGCGAACACCGGGGAGCTGTTTTTT	CSARRPGANTGELFF
once	TRBD2	TRBJ2-1	TRBV7-3	TGTGCCAGCAGCACGACGGGACTAGCGGGCCACAATGAGCAGTTCTTC	CASSTTGLAGHNEQFF
medium-sized	NA	TRBJ2-2	TRBV29-1	TGCAGCGTCCAGAACACCGGGGAGCTGTTTTTT	CSVQNTGELFF
NA	NA	TRBJ1-5	TRBV7-9	TGTGCCAGCAGCTCGGAAGGGGGGCAGCCCCAGCATTTT	CASSSEGGQPQHF
NA	NA	TRBJ1-1	TRBV5-1	TGCGCCAGCAGCGCGACGGGGCAAGGTAATCCTGAAGCTTTCTTT	CASSATGQGNPEAFF
few	NA	TRBJ1-1	TRBV24-1	TGTGCCACCAGCTTGGCAGGGAACACTGAAGCTTTCTTT	CATSLAGNTEAFF
NA	TRBD1	TRBJ1-6	TRBV9	TGTGCCAGCAGCGGAGGGACAGCTGATAATTCACCCCTCCACTTT	CASSGGTADNSPLHF
few	NA	TRBJ2-3	TRBV7-3	TGTGCCAGCAGCCAGACGGGCACAGATACGCAGTATTTT	CASSQTGTDTQYF
NA	NA	TRBJ2-5	TRBV20-1	TGCAGTGCTAGAGATCTAACGATTCAAGAGACCCAGTACTTC	CSARDLTIQETQYF
NA	NA	TRBJ1-5	TRBV10-3	TGTGCCATCAGTGAGTCGGTTGTCCGCAATCAGCCCCAGCATTTT	CAISESVVRNQPQHF
few	TRBD2	TRBJ2-7	TRBV4-1	TGCGCCAGCAGCCGCAGGGCGGGGGGCTACGAGCAGTACTTC	CASSRRAGGYEQYF
NA	NA	TRBJ2-3	TRBV29-1	TGCAGCGTTCCACGCGGCCTAAGCACAGATACGCAGTATTTT	CSVPRGLSTDTQYF
many	NA	TRBJ1-3	TRBV7-9	TGTGCCAGCAGCTCCTTCAGGGATTCTGGAAACACCATATATTTT	CASSSFRDSGNTIYF
NA	TRBD1	TRBJ1-3	TRBV7-7	TGTGCTAGCGGCTTAGGGACAGGGGGAACTGGAAACACCATATATTTT	CASGLGTGGTGNTIYF
NA	TRBD1	TRBJ1-1	TRBV4-1	TGCGCCAGCAGGCTCTACGGGACAGGGGAGATCACTGAAGCTTTCTTT	CASRLYGTGEITEAFF
few	NA	TRBJ1-6	TRBV2	TGTGCCAGCAGTGCGGGCCTACCAGGGTATAATTCACCCCTCCACTTT	CASSAGLPGYNSPLHF
few	NA	TRBJ2-1	TRBV6-1	TGTGCCAGCAGTGACAGGACAGTGAGTGAGCAGTTCTTC	CASSDRTVSEQFF
NA	NA	TRBJ1-6	TRBV10-3	TGTGCCATCAGTGAGGTCCTAGGCTCACCCCTCCACTTT	CAISEVLGSPLHF
NA	NA	TRBJ1-6	TRBV27	TGTGCCAGCACCCGGGGTGCCGGGGGCATTTCACCCCTCCACTTT	CASTRGAGGISPLHF
many	TRBD2	TRBJ2-5	TRBV5-1	TGCGCCAGCAGCCGGACTAGCGTTCAAGAGACCCAGTACTTC	CASSRTSVQETQYF
many	NA	TRBJ2-1	TRBV4-2	TGTGCCAGCAGCCGAGATTCCAGCTCCTACAATGAGCAGTTCTTC	CASSRDSSSYNEQFF
NA	NA	TRBJ2-5	TRBV5-1	TGCGCCAGCAGCTTGGATATGAGTGAGGAGACCCAGTACTTC	CASSLDMSEETQYF
few	TRBD2	TRBJ2-7	TRBV5-1	TGCGCCAGCAGCCGAGGGACTAGCGGGGTCAACGAGCAGTACTTC	CASSRGTSGVNEQYF
few	NA	TRBJ2-6	TRBV6-2/TRBV6-3	TGTGCCAGCAGTTTAAGAGGGGCCAACGTCCTGACTTTC	CASSLRGANVLTF
NA	NA	TRBJ2-7	TRBV7-2	TGTGCCAGCAGCTTCCGCGGTAACTACGAGCAGTACTTC	CASSFRGNYEQYF
NA	TRBD1	TRBJ1-6	TRBV7-2	TGTGCCAGCAGCTTAGGACAGGGTATCAATTCACCCCTCCACTTT	CASSLGQGINSPLHF
many	NA	TRBJ2-3	TRBV24-1	TGTGCCACCAGTGACTATAAGTGGACAGATCGCACAGATACGCAGTATTTT	CATSDYKWTDRTDTQYF
many	NA	TRBJ2-2	TRBV24-1	TGTGCCACCAGTGATTTGGGGACCGGGGAGCTGTTTTTT	CATSDLGTGELFF
many	TRBD2	TRBJ2-3	TRBV24-1	TGTGCCACCAGTGATCGCTTGACTAGCGGGAGGGCCAGGGATACGCAGTATTTT	CATSDRLTSGRARDTQYF
few	TRBD2	TRBJ2-2	TRBV5-1	TGCGCCAGCAGCTTTACTAGCGGCACCGGGGAGCTGTTTTTT	CASSFTSGTGELFF
NA	TRBD1	TRBJ1-1	TRBV12-5	TGTGCTAGTGGCCACCGGGACAGGAACACTGAAGCTTTCTTT	CASGHRDRNTEAFF
many	NA	TRBJ2-1	TRBV6-2/TRBV6-3	TGTGCCAGCAGTTACGACAGCTACAATGAGCAGTTCTTC	CASSYDSYNEQFF
few	NA	TRBJ2-3	TRBV6-6	TGTGCCAGCACCCGGGAGACAGATACGCAGTATTTT	CASTRETDTQYF
few	NA	TRBJ1-1	TRBV6-5	TGTGCCAGCACCAACAGCTGGGGAATGAACACTGAAGCTTTCTTT	CASTNSWGMNTEAFF
few	TRBD1	TRBJ2-2	TRBV6-5	TGTGCCAGCAACCCGACAGGGGCGGGGAACACCGGGGAGCTGTTTTTT	CASNPTGAGNTGELFF
NA	NA	TRBJ2-2	TRBV24-1	TGTGCCACCAGTGAACCGGGCCAAGGAGACACCGGGGAGCTGTTTTTT	CATSEPGQGDTGELFF
large	NA	TRBJ1-1	TRBV20-1	TGCAGTGCTAGAGACTTGTTTTCGGAAGCTTTCTTT	CSARDLFSEAFF
NA	NA	TRBJ2-4	TRBV7-2	TGTGCCAGCACCCCGCAGGGGGGTTCCAAAAATATTCAGTACTTC	CASTPQGGSKNIQYF
few	NA	TRBJ1-1	TRBV28	TGTGCCAGCAGACTAAGGGTCGGAGAAGCTTTCTTT	CASRLRVGEAFF
few	NA	TRBJ1-2	TRBV29-1	TGCAGCGTTGAAGAGTGGTCGGCTTATGGCTACACCTTC	CSVEEWSAYGYTF
many	TRBD2	TRBJ2-7	TRBV5-1	TGCGCCAGCAGCTTGGAACCCCCAGTGGCGGGGGTTCACTACGAGCAGTACTTC	CASSLEPPVAGVHYEQYF
NA	TRBD1	TRBJ2-5	TRBV7-9	TGTGCCAGCAGCTTAACGACAGGGCAAGAGACCCAGTACTTC	CASSLTTGQETQYF
few	TRBD1	TRBJ1-1	TRBV11-2	TGTGCCAGCAGATTGGACAGGGTGGCGATGAACACTGAAGCTTTCTTT	CASRLDRVAMNTEAFF
NA	TRBD1	TRBJ1-5	TRBV7-8	TGTGCCAGCAGCTTAGGGGCGACAGGGCACCAGCCCCAGCATTTT	CASSLGATGHQPQHF
NA	NA	TRBJ2-2	TRBV9	TGTGCCAGCAGCACGAGAGGACAGCCCGGGGAGCTGTTTTTT	CASSTRGQPGELFF